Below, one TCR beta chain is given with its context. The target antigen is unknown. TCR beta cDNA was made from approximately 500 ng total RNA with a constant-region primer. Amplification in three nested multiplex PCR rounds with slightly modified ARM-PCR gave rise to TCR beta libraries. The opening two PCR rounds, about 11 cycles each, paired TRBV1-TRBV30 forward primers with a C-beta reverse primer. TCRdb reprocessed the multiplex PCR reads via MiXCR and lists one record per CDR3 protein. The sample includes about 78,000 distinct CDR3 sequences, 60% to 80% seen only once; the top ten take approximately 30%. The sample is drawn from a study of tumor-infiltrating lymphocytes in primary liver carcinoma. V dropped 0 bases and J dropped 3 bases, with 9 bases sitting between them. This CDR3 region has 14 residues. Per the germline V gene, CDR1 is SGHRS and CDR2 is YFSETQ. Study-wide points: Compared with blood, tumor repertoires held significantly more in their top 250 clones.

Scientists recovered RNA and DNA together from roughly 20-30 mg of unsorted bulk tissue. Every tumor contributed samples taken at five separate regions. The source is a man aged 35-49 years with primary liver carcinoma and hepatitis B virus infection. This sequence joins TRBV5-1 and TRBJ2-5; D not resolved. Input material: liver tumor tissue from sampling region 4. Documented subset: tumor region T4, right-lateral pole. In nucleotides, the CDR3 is TGCGCCAGCAGCTTGGGAGAGGTTAAAGAGACCCAGTACTTC. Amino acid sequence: CASSLGEVKETQYF.